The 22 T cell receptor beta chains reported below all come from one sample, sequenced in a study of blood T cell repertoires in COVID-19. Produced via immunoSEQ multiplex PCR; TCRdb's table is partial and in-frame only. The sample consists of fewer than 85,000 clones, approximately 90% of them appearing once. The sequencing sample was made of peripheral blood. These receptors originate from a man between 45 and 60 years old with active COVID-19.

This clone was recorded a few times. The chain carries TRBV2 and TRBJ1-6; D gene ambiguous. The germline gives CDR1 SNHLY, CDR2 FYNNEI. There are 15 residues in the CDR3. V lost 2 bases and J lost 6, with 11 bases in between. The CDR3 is CASSERQASNSPLHF. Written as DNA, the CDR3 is TGTGCCAGCAGTGAAAGGCAGGCCTCTAATTCACCCCTCCACTTT.

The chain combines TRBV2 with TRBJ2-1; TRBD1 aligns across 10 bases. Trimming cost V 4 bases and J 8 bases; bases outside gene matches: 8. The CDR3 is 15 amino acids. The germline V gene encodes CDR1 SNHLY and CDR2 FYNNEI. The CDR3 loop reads CASSVGDRGTHEQFF. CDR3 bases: TGTGCCAGCAGTGTTGGGGACAGGGGTACCCATGAGCAGTTCTTC.

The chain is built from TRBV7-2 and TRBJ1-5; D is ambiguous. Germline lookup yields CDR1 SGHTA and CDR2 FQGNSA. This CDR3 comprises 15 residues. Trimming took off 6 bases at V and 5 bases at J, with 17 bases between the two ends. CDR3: CASSGVAAGYQPQHF. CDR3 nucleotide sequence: TGTGCCAGCAGTGGTGTCGCTGCAGGCTATCAGCCCCAGCATTTT.

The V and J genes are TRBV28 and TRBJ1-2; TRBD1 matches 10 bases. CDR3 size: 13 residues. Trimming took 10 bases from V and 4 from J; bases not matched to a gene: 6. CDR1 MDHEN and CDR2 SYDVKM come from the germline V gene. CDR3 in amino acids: CAIRQGASYGYTF. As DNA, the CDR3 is TGTGCCATCCGACAGGGGGCAAGCTATGGCTACACCTTC.

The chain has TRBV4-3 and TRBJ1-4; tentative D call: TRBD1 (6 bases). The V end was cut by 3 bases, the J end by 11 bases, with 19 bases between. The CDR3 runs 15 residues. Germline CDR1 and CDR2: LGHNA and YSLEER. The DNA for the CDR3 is TGCGCCAGCAGCCAGAGTGGACAGTTAATGAATAAACTGTTTTTT. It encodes CASSQSGQLMNKLFF.

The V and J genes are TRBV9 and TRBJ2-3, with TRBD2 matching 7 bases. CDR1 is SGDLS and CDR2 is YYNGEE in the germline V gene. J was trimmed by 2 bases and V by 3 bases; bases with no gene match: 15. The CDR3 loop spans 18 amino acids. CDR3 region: CASSAQPAGLGVTDTQYF. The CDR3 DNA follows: TGTGCCAGCAGCGCGCAACCAGCGGGACTGGGGGTCACAGATACGCAGTATTTT.

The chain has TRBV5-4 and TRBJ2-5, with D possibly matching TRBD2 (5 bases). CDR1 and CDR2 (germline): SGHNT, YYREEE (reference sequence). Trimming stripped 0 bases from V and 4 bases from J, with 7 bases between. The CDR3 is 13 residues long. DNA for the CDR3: TGTGCCAGCAGCTTGGTGCTAGCAGAGACCCAGTACTTC. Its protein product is CASSLVLAETQYF.

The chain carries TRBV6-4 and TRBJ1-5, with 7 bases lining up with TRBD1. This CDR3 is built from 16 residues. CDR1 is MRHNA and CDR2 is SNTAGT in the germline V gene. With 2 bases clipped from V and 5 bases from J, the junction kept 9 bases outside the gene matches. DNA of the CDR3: TGTGCCAGCAGTGACCTCAGACAGGGAATGGATCAGCCCCAGCATTTT. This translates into CASSDLRQGMDQPQHF.

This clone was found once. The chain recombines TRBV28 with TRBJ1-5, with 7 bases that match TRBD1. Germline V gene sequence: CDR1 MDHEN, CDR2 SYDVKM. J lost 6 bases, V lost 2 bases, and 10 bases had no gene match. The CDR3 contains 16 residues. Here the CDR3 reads CASSLHPPTGIQPQHF. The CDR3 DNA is TGTGCCAGCAGTTTACATCCCCCGACAGGGATTCAGCCCCAGCATTTT.

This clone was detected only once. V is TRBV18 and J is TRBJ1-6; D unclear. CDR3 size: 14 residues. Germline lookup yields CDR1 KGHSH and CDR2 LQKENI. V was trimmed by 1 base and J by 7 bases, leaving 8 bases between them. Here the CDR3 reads CASSPREKNSPLHF. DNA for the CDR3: TGTGCCAGCTCACCACGAGAAAAAAATTCACCCCTCCACTTT.

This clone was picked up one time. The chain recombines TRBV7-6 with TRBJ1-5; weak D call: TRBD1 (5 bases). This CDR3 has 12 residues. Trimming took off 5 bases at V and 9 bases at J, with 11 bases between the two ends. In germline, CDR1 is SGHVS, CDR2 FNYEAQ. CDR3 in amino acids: CASSLDQGPQHF. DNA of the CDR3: TGTGCCAGCAGCCTAGATCAGGGGCCCCAGCATTTT.

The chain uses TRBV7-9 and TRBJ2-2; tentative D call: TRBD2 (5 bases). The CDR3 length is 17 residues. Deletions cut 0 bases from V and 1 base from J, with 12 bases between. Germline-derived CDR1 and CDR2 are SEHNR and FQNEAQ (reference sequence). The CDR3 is CASSLAERFLNTGELFF. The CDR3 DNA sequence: TGTGCCAGCAGCTTAGCAGAGCGGTTCCTGAACACCGGGGAGCTGTTTTTT.

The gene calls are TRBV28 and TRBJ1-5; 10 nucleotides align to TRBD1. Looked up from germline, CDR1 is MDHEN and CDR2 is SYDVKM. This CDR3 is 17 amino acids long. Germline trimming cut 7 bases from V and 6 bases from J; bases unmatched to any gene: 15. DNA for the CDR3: TGTGCCAGCACCAACGGGATGAGACAGGGGGCATTTCAGCCCCAGCATTTT. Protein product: CASTNGMRQGAFQPQHF. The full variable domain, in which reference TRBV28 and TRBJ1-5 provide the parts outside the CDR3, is DVKVTQSSRYLVKRTGEKVFLECVQDMDHENMFWYRQDPGLGLRLIYFSYDVKMKEKGDIPEGYSVSREKKERFSLILESASTNQTSMYLCASTNGMRQGAFQPQHFGDGTRLSIL.

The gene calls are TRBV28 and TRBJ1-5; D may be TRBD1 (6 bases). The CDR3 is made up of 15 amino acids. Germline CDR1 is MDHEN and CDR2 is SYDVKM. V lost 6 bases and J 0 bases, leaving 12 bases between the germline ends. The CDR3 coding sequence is TGTGCCAGCAGCTCACAGGGCTATAGCAATCAGCCCCAGCATTTT. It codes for CASSSQGYSNQPQHF.

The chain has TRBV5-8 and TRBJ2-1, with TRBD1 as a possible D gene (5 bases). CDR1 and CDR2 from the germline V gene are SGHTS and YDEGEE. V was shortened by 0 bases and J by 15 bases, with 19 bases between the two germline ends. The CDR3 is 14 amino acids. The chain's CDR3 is CASSLGQNAVPPFF. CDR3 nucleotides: TGTGCCAGCAGCTTGGGACAGAACGCCGTCCCCCCGTTCTTC.

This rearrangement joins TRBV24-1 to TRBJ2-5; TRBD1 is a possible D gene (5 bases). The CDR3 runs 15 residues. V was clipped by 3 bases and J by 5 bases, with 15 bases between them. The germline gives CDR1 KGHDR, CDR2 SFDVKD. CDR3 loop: CATSDRPGLGETQYF. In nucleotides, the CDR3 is TGTGCCACCAGTGATCGCCCAGGGCTCGGGGAGACCCAGTACTTC.

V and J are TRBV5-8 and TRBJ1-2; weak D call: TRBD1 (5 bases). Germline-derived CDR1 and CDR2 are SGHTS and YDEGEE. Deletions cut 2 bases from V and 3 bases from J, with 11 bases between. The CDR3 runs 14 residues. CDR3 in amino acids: CASSFDSPYYGYTF. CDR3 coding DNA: TGTGCCAGCAGCTTCGACAGCCCCTACTATGGCTACACCTTC.

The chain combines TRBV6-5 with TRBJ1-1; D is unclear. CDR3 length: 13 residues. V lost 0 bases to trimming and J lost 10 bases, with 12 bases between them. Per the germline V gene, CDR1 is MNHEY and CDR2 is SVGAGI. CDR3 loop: CASSYSRIDRAFF. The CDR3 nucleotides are TGTGCCAGCAGTTACTCCCGCATAGATCGAGCTTTCTTT.

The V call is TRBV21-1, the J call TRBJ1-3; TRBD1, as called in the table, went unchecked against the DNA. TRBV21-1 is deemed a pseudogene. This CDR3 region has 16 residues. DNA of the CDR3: TGTGCCAGCACCCCGACAGGGGGCTCCGGAACTGGCACCATATATTTT. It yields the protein CASTPTGGSGTGTIYF.

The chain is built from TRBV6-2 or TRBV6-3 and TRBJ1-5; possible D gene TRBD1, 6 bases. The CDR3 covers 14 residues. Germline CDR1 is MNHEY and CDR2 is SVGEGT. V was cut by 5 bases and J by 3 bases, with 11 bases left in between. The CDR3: CASSPTGPNQPQHF. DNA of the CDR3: TGTGCCAGCAGTCCAACAGGGCCCAATCAGCCCCAGCATTTT.

The CDR3 bases are TGTGCCAGCAGTGGACTAGAAAGGCACGAGCAGTACTTC. It yields the protein CASSGLERHEQYF. The chain carries TRBV28 and TRBJ2-7, with 7 bases that match TRBD2. Germline V gene sequence: CDR1 MDHEN, CDR2 SYDVKM. This CDR3 has 13 residues. With V trimmed by 5 bases and J by 5 bases, 6 bases remained unmatched. Variable domain in full (rest from reference TRBV28 and TRBJ2-7): DVKVTQSSRYLVKRTGEKVFLECVQDMDHENMFWYRQDPGLGLRLIYFSYDVKMKEKGDIPEGYSVSREKKERFSLILESASTNQTSMYLCASSGLERHEQYFGPGTRLTVT.

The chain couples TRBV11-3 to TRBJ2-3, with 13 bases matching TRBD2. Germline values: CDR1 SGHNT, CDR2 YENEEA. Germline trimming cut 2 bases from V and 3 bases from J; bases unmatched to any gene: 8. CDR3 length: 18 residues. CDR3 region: CASSLTRLAGGATDTQYF. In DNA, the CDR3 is TGTGCCAGCAGCTTAACGCGACTAGCGGGGGGAGCTACAGATACGCAGTATTTT.